This is a list of T cell receptor beta chains from one sample in a study of T cells in Graves' hyperthyroidism and ophthalmopathy. Each CDR3 protein gets one entry after TCRdb re-called the multiplex PCR reads with MiXCR. Of over 350,000 distinct CDR3 sequences listed, roughly 13% are singletons. The sequenced sample consisted of blood. These receptors were obtained from a man aged 50 to 59 with Graves' ophthalmopathy. The CDR3 runs from the conserved cysteine through the conserved F or W. Fields, in order: D gene, V gene, J gene, clone size, CDR3 protein, CDR3 DNA. A D gene is named only where the DNA matches it firmly. Expanded clones are given a class, and other clones once, few, many or no size at all.

D: -; V: TRBV27; J: TRBJ1-2; size: -; CDR3: CASSLSPGRTYGYTF; DNA: TGTGCCAGCAGTTTATCGCCAGGGCGGACCTATGGCTACACCTTC
D: TRBD2; V: TRBV18; J: TRBJ2-3; size: many; CDR3: CASSQASSGRATDTQYF; DNA: TGTGCCAGCTCACAGGCGAGTAGCGGGAGGGCCACAGATACGCAGTATTTT
D: TRBD2; V: TRBV14; J: TRBJ2-5; size: -; CDR3: CASSPADSGRAGETQYF; DNA: TGTGCCAGCAGCCCAGCGGACAGCGGGAGGGCGGGGGAGACCCAGTACTTC
D: -; V: TRBV29-1; J: TRBJ1-1; size: many; CDR3: CSVDHDMMNTEAFF; DNA: TGCAGCGTCGACCATGACATGATGAACACTGAAGCTTTCTTT
D: -; V: TRBV2; J: TRBJ2-1; size: -; CDR3: CASSETEGYGNEQFF; DNA: TGTGCCAGCAGTGAAACGGAGGGGTATGGAAATGAGCAGTTCTTC
D: -; V: TRBV18; J: TRBJ2-5; size: -; CDR3: CASSQTAAQETQYF; DNA: TGTGCCAGCTCACAAACGGCAGCTCAAGAGACCCAGTACTTC
D: TRBD1; V: TRBV7-9; J: TRBJ1-6; size: -; CDR3: CASSRDRGGDSPLHF; DNA: TGTGCCAGCAGTAGGGACAGGGGAGGGGATTCACCCCTCCACTTT
D: TRBD1; V: TRBV20-1; J: TRBJ2-5; size: -; CDR3: CSARVGPGRPGQGGETQYF; DNA: TGCAGTGCTAGAGTAGGACCCGGCCGCCCGGGACAGGGAGGAGAGACCCAGTACTTC
D: -; V: TRBV20-1; J: TRBJ1-2; size: -; CDR3: CSARDPLGTFRDYGYTF; DNA: TGCAGTGCTAGAGACCCTCTTGGGACATTTCGTGACTATGGCTACACCTTC
D: TRBD2; V: TRBV20-1; J: TRBJ2-5; size: many; CDR3: CSAPGLAGGGLALETQYF; DNA: TGCAGTGCTCCGGGACTAGCGGGAGGAGGGCTAGCTTTGGAGACCCAGTACTTC
D: -; V: TRBV7-8; J: TRBJ2-4; size: -; CDR3: CASSEGPTKNIQYF; DNA: TGTGCCAGCAGCGAGGGTCCCACCAAAAACATTCAGTACTTC
D: TRBD2; V: TRBV6-1; J: TRBJ2-7; size: -; CDR3: CASSEFASSGRSEQYF; DNA: TGTGCCAGCAGTGAATTTGCGTCTAGCGGGAGGAGCGAGCAGTACTTC
D: -; V: TRBV4-1; J: TRBJ2-7; size: many; CDR3: CASSRQGSDEQYF; DNA: TGCGCCAGCAGCCGGCAAGGGAGTGACGAGCAGTACTTC
D: -; V: TRBV29-1; J: TRBJ1-5; size: many; CDR3: CSVEIGRDQPQHF; DNA: TGCAGCGTTGAAATCGGGAGAGATCAGCCCCAGCATTTT
D: -; V: TRBV18; J: TRBJ2-3; size: few; CDR3: CASSPWAITDTQYF; DNA: TGTGCCAGCTCACCATGGGCCATCACAGATACGCAGTATTTT
D: -; V: TRBV7-3; J: TRBJ2-3; size: many; CDR3: CASSLDGGSTDTQYF; DNA: TGTGCCAGCAGCTTAGACGGAGGAAGCACAGATACGCAGTATTTT
D: -; V: TRBV18; J: TRBJ2-5; size: many; CDR3: CASSPLGGKETQYF; DNA: TGTGCCAGCTCACCCCTAGGGGGAAAAGAGACCCAGTACTTC
D: TRBD2; V: TRBV2; J: TRBJ2-1; size: many; CDR3: CASSEVETSGRAEVLKQFF; DNA: TGTGCCAGCAGTGAAGTGGAGACTAGCGGGAGGGCCGAGGTGTTGAAGCAGTTCTTC
D: TRBD2; V: TRBV29-1; J: TRBJ2-7; size: many; CDR3: CSVATSGRVYEQYF; DNA: TGCAGCGTTGCAACTAGCGGGAGGGTTTACGAGCAGTACTTC
D: -; V: TRBV7-2; J: TRBJ1-1; size: many; CDR3: CASRYGTDTEAFF; DNA: TGTGCCAGCAGGTACGGGACGGACACTGAAGCTTTCTTT
D: -; V: TRBV13; J: TRBJ2-5; size: many; CDR3: CASSLTSKETQYF; DNA: TGTGCCAGCAGCTTAACTAGCAAAGAGACCCAGTACTTC
D: -; V: TRBV7-9; J: TRBJ2-3; size: -; CDR3: CASSSSGASTDTQYF; DNA: TGTGCCAGCAGCTCCTCCGGGGCGAGCACAGATACGCAGTATTTT
D: -; V: TRBV20-1; J: TRBJ2-3; size: -; CDR3: CSAPPSFVADTQYF; DNA: TGCAGTGCCCCCCCTAGTTTTGTCGCAGATACGCAGTATTTT
D: TRBD2; V: TRBV11-2; J: TRBJ2-1; size: many; CDR3: CASSFQRERNEQFF; DNA: TGTGCCAGCAGCTTTCAGCGGGAGCGCAATGAGCAGTTCTTC
D: TRBD1; V: TRBV12-3/TRBV12-4; J: TRBJ1-1; size: many; CDR3: CASCRGPGFTEAFF; DNA: TGTGCCAGCTGCAGGGGGCCAGGCTTCACTGAAGCTTTCTTT
D: TRBD2; V: TRBV29-1; J: TRBJ2-7; size: -; CDR3: CSVIGTEEAGDTYEQYF; DNA: TGCAGCGTTATCGGGACGGAGGAAGCGGGAGACACCTACGAGCAGTACTTC
D: TRBD1; V: TRBV3-1; J: TRBJ1-1; size: -; CDR3: CASSQDTGATEAFF; DNA: TGTGCCAGCAGCCAAGACACAGGGGCCACTGAAGCTTTCTTT
D: TRBD2; V: TRBV7-8; J: TRBJ2-7; size: many; CDR3: CASSSRLASSSYEQYF; DNA: TGTGCCAGCAGCTCAAGACTAGCATCGAGCTCCTACGAGCAGTACTTC
D: TRBD2; V: TRBV28; J: TRBJ2-2; size: few; CDR3: CASANLGGGTGELFF; DNA: TGTGCCAGCGCCAATTTGGGGGGGGGCACCGGGGAGCTGTTTTTT
D: TRBD2; V: TRBV5-1; J: TRBJ2-7; size: -; CDR3: CASSLTAASGSFEQYF; DNA: TGCGCCAGCAGCTTGACCGCGGCTAGCGGGAGTTTTGAGCAGTACTTC
D: -; V: TRBV11-2; J: TRBJ1-3; size: -; CDR3: CASSPRQLPNTIYF; DNA: TGTGCCAGCAGCCCAAGACAGTTACCCAACACCATATATTTT
D: TRBD2; V: TRBV29-1; J: TRBJ2-7; size: many; CDR3: CSVSTSGSGEQYF; DNA: TGCAGCGTCTCGACTAGCGGGAGTGGAGAGCAGTACTTC
D: -; V: TRBV20-1; J: TRBJ2-7; size: many; CDR3: CSARQGRDYEQYF; DNA: TGCAGTGCTAGACAGGGGCGGGATTACGAGCAGTACTTC
D: TRBD1; V: TRBV6-6; J: TRBJ2-7; size: many; CDR3: CASSYSPEGAGYEQYF; DNA: TGTGCCAGCAGTTACTCGCCCGAGGGGGCTGGATACGAGCAGTACTTC
D: TRBD2; V: TRBV30; J: TRBJ2-1; size: many; CDR3: CAWSQLAGYNEQFF; DNA: TGTGCCTGGAGCCAACTAGCGGGATACAATGAGCAGTTCTTC
D: -; V: TRBV28; J: TRBJ2-2; size: -; CDR3: CASSPNRGGAGELFF; DNA: TGTGCCAGCAGTCCAAACAGGGGGGGGGCCGGGGAGCTGTTTTTT
D: TRBD1; V: TRBV6-2/TRBV6-3; J: TRBJ1-6; size: -; CDR3: CASSTGTGGFSYNSPLHF; DNA: TGTGCCAGCAGTACCGGGACAGGGGGCTTCAGCTATAATTCACCCCTCCACTTT